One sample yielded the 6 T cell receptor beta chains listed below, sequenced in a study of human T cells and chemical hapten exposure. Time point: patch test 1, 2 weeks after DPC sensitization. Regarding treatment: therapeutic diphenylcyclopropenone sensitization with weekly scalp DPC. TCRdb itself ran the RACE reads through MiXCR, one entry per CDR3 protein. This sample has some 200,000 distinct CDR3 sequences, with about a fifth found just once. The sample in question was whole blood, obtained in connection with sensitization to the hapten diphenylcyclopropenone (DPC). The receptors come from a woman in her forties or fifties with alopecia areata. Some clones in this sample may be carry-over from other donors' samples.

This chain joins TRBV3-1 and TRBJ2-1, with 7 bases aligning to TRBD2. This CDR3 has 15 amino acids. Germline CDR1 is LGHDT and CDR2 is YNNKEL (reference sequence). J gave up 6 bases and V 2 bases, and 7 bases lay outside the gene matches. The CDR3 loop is CASSQLAGVGNEQFF. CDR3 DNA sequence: TGTGCCAGCAGCCAATTGGCGGGAGTGGGCAATGAGCAGTTCTTC.

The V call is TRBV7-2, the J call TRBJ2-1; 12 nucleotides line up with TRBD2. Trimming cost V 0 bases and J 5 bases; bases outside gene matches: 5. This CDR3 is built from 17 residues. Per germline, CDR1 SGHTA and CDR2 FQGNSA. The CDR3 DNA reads TGTGCCAGCAGCTTAGCCAGACTAGCGGGAGCAGACAATGAGCAGTTCTTC. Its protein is CASSLARLAGADNEQFF.

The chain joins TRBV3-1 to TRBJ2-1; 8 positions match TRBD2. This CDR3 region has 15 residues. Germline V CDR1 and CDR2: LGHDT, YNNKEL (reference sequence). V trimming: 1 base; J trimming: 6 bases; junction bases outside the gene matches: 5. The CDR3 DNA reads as TGTGCCAGCAGCCAAGCACCGCTAGCGGGCAATGAGCAGTTCTTC. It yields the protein CASSQAPLAGNEQFF.

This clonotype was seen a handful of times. The CDR3 sequence is CASSAGTGATEAFF. The DNA of the CDR3 is TGCGCCAGCAGTGCCGGGACAGGGGCAACTGAAGCTTTCTTT. The chain has TRBV10-2 and TRBJ1-1; 10 nucleotides align to TRBD1. V lost 4 bases, J lost 5 bases, and 4 bases stayed unmatched. CDR3 length: 14 amino acids. Germline CDR1 reads WSHSY; CDR2 reads SAAADI.

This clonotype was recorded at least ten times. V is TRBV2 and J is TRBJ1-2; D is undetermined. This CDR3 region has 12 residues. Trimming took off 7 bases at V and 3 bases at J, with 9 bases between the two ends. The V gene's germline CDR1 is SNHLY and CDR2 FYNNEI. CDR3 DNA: TGTGCCAGCACCACGACGGACTATGGCTACACCTTC. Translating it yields CASTTTDYGYTF.

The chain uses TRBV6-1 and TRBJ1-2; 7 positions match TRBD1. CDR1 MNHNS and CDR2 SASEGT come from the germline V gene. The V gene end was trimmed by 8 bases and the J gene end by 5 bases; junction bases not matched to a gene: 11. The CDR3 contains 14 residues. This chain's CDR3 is CASQSSQGIYGYTF. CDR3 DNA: TGTGCCAGCCAATCGTCACAGGGGATTTATGGCTACACCTTC.